The rows below give T cell receptor beta chains drawn from one sample of a study of identical twins. TCRdb called the 5' RACE reads again in MiXCR, with one record for every CDR3 protein. Of 690,000 or so distinct CDR3 sequences in the sample, over 8.5% were seen once. These same data were also listed under a study on yellow fever vaccine responses in identical twins.

The sequencing input was PBMCs. These receptors originate from a woman in her late teens or twenties in good health. CDR3s include the opening cysteine and the closing phenylalanine or tryptophan. The order of the fields is clone size, D gene, J gene, V gene, CDR3 protein, CDR3 DNA. A D gene is named only where the DNA matches it firmly. Rows give clone size only sometimes, using once, few, many, or a class for an expanded clone.

abundance: -; d_gene: -; j_gene: TRBJ2-7; v_gene: TRBV7-9; CDR3aa: CASSSDLGVFEQYF; CDR3nt: TGTGCCAGCAGCTCCGATTTAGGGGTATTCGAGCAGTACTTC
abundance: few; d_gene: TRBD2; j_gene: TRBJ2-1; v_gene: TRBV29-1; CDR3aa: CSVEFREGVGEQFF; CDR3nt: TGCAGCGTTGAATTCAGGGAGGGTGTTGGTGAGCAGTTCTTC
abundance: -; d_gene: -; j_gene: TRBJ1-1; v_gene: TRBV7-9; CDR3aa: CASSNSGTSQIAFF; CDR3nt: TGTGCCAGCAGCAATTCCGGGACCTCTCAAATAGCTTTCTTT
abundance: -; d_gene: -; j_gene: TRBJ1-5; v_gene: TRBV5-6; CDR3aa: CASSLLGAQPQHF; CDR3nt: TGTGCCAGCAGCTTACTGGGGGCTCAGCCCCAGCATTTT
abundance: many; d_gene: -; j_gene: TRBJ2-7; v_gene: TRBV28; CDR3aa: CASSLKVGLNYEQYF; CDR3nt: TGTGCCAGCAGTCTCAAGGTGGGCCTAAACTACGAGCAGTACTTC
abundance: few; d_gene: -; j_gene: TRBJ2-1; v_gene: TRBV29-1; CDR3aa: CSVYIYNEQFF; CDR3nt: TGCAGCGTTTATATCTACAATGAGCAGTTCTTC
abundance: few; d_gene: -; j_gene: TRBJ1-1; v_gene: TRBV12-3/TRBV12-4; CDR3aa: CASSSYREKNTEAFF; CDR3nt: TGTGCCAGCAGTTCTTACAGGGAAAAGAACACTGAAGCTTTCTTT
abundance: few; d_gene: TRBD2; j_gene: TRBJ2-1; v_gene: TRBV4-3; CDR3aa: CASSHRLAGTSLRYNEQFF; CDR3nt: TGCGCCAGCAGCCACCGTCTAGCGGGTACTTCCCTTCGCTACAATGAGCAGTTCTTC
abundance: -; d_gene: TRBD1; j_gene: TRBJ1-6; v_gene: TRBV11-2; CDR3aa: CASRDRGMNSPLHF; CDR3nt: TGTGCCAGCAGAGACAGGGGAATGAATTCACCCCTCCACTTT
abundance: -; d_gene: -; j_gene: TRBJ1-1; v_gene: TRBV28; CDR3aa: CASRSQGSRNTEAFF; CDR3nt: TGTGCCAGCAGGTCACAGGGATCCCGGAACACTGAAGCTTTCTTT
abundance: -; d_gene: -; j_gene: TRBJ2-3; v_gene: TRBV6-4; CDR3aa: CASSDYPSAGVSDTQYF; CDR3nt: TGTGCCAGCAGTGACTATCCATCGGCAGGGGTATCAGATACGCAGTATTTT
abundance: few; d_gene: -; j_gene: TRBJ2-7; v_gene: TRBV27; CDR3aa: CASSALLQGEQYF; CDR3nt: TGTGCCAGCAGTGCTCTCCTCCAAGGCGAGCAGTACTTC
abundance: -; d_gene: TRBD2; j_gene: TRBJ2-5; v_gene: TRBV6-2/TRBV6-3; CDR3aa: CASSPQGASGDQETQYF; CDR3nt: TGTGCCAGCAGTCCTCAAGGGGCTAGCGGGGACCAAGAGACCCAGTACTTC